A single sample gave rise to the 14 T cell receptor beta chains below, sequenced in a study of blood T cell repertoires in COVID-19. Method: immunoSEQ multiplex PCR; TCRdb's copy keeps in-frame clones and lacks some. The sample includes about 330,000 clones, approximately 89% of them seen just once. Sequenced material: PBMCs or T cells enriched from blood (not recorded which). The receptor set was obtained from a woman aged 25 to 45 who had recovered from COVID-19.

This clone was found a few times. The chain joins TRBV7-2 to TRBJ1-5; the D is unclear. The CDR3 sequence is 15 residues long. In germline, CDR1 is SGHTA, CDR2 FQGNSA. The V gene lost 0 bases and the J gene lost 6 bases, with 12 bases spanning the gap. CDR3 in DNA: TGTGCCAGCAGCTTAGCTCGGAAGTCGGGTCAGCCCCAGCATTTT. Residues: CASSLARKSGQPQHF.

In its sample, this clone was seen many times. The CDR3 is CASSITGQGSTDTQYF. In DNA, the CDR3 is TGTGCCAGCTCTATTACGGGACAGGGTAGCACAGATACGCAGTATTTT. The rearrangement links TRBV19 to TRBJ2-3; 9 bases match TRBD1. J lost 0 bases, V lost 9 bases, and 10 bases had no gene match. CDR1 is LNHDA and CDR2 is SQIVND in the germline V gene (reference sequence). The CDR3 has 16 amino acids.

V usage is TRBV29-1 and J usage is TRBJ2-2; 10 nucleotides line up with TRBD2. This CDR3 region has 15 residues. Germline V gene sequence: CDR1 SQVTM, CDR2 ANQGSEA. V shed 2 bases and J 3 bases; nucleotides not matched to a gene: 3. The CDR3 spells CSVELAGEHTGELFF. The CDR3 DNA is TGCAGCGTTGAACTAGCGGGGGAGCACACCGGGGAGCTGTTTTTT.

This chain connects TRBV10-3 to TRBJ2-1, with 14 bases lining up with TRBD2. Germline CDR1 is ENHRY and CDR2 is SYGVKD. The J segment lost 5 bases and the V segment lost 4 bases, leaving 1 base of the junction unmatched. The CDR3 loop spans 15 amino acids. CDR3 in amino acids: CAISGTSGGNNEQFF. The CDR3 DNA reads as TGTGCCATCAGTGGGACTAGCGGGGGGAACAATGAGCAGTTCTTC.

CDR3 amino acids: CASGPMGVGGYTF. The CDR3 DNA is TGTGCCTCCGGGCCGATGGGAGTTGGCGGCTACACCTTC. This sequence joins TRBV2 and TRBJ1-2; D is unresolved. Per germline, CDR1 SNHLY and CDR2 FYNNEI. The CDR3 loop spans 13 amino acids. V gave up 11 bases and J gave up 8 bases, with 21 bases separating them.

This chain joins TRBV7-9 and TRBJ2-5, with D unresolved. The V end was cut by 7 bases, the J end by 3 bases, with 9 bases between. CDR3 length equals 12 residues. In germline, CDR1 is SEHNR, CDR2 FQNEAQ (reference sequence). This CDR3 is CASNTVEETQYF. CDR3 coding DNA: TGTGCCAGCAATACCGTAGAAGAGACCCAGTACTTC.

V gene TRBV28 combines with J gene TRBJ1-6, with 7 bases fitting TRBD1. In germline, CDR1 is MDHEN, CDR2 SYDVKM. This CDR3 is built from 15 residues. The V gene end was trimmed by 4 bases and the J gene end by 4 bases; junction bases not matched to a gene: 4. The CDR3 reads CASSSRTGYNSPLHF. In DNA form, the CDR3 reads TGTGCCAGCAGTTCCCGGACAGGTTATAATTCACCCCTCCACTTT.

The chain joins TRBV5-1 to TRBJ1-5; weak D call: TRBD1 (6 bases). The CDR3 consists of 17 residues. From germline, CDR1 is SGHRS and CDR2 YFSETQ. V was cut by 0 bases and J by 12 bases, with 25 bases left in between. As DNA, the CDR3 is TGCGCCAGCAGCTTGGGGGCGTCCGGGACATACGAGGGGGACCAGCATTTT. Its translation is CASSLGASGTYEGDQHF.

The V and J genes are TRBV4-1 and TRBJ2-4; 7 bases map to TRBD2. V trimming: 7 bases; J trimming: 3 bases; junction bases outside the gene matches: 18. Per the germline V gene, CDR1 is MGHRA and CDR2 is YSYEKL. The CDR3 runs to 18 residues. The DNA of the CDR3 is TGCGCCAGCACCTTAACCGGGGACTATCTTTTTGTCAAAAACATTCAGTACTTC. It codes for CASTLTGDYLFVKNIQYF.

The J gene is TRBJ1-2, the V gene TRBV4-3; 7 nucleotides agree with TRBD1. CDR1 is LGHNA, CDR2 YSLEER, per germline. CDR3 size: 18 residues. The trim removed 0 bases at V and 6 bases at J, leaving 16 bases unmatched. The CDR3 bases are TGCGCCAGCAGCCAAGATCTCGACAGGGCGCCCGGTGTTCATGGCTACACCTTC. Translated, it gives CASSQDLDRAPGVHGYTF.

As DNA, the CDR3 is TGTGCCAGCAGTTTATATCCCTTTGCAGCGATTCGAGAGCAGTTCTTC. It encodes CASSLYPFAAIREQFF. The chain recombines TRBV27 with TRBJ2-1; no firm D call. Germline V gives CDR1 MNHEY, CDR2 SMNVEV (reference sequence). Trimming took off 1 base at V and 10 bases at J, with 20 bases between the two ends. The CDR3 spans 16 residues.

The chain combines TRBV12-5 with TRBJ2-1; 8 nucleotides agree with TRBD1. Per germline, CDR1 LGHNT and CDR2 FRNRAP. The CDR3 has 14 amino acids. V was clipped by 6 bases and J by 0 bases; unmatched bases: 1. The CDR3 is CASGTGGSYNEQFF. The DNA for the CDR3 is TGTGCTAGTGGAACAGGGGGCTCCTACAATGAGCAGTTCTTC.

The chain uses TRBV12-2 and TRBJ1-5. TRBV12-2 is tagged as a pseudogene. The CDR3 contains 12 residues. DNA for the CDR3: TGTGCAAGTCGCTTGGAACTACAGCCCCAGCATTTT. Translation: CASRLELQPQHF.

V gene TRBV10-3 combines with J gene TRBJ2-5; D possibly corresponds to TRBD2 (6 bases). Germline V gene lookup returns CDR1 ENHRY and CDR2 SYGVKD. The CDR3 covers 14 residues. The germline V and J ends were trimmed by 0 bases and 4 bases, with 9 bases remaining between them. The CDR3 DNA follows: TGTGCCATCAGTGAGTCTTGGGGGGTAGAGACCCAGTACTTC. It is translated as CAISESWGVETQYF.